One sample yielded the 4 T cell receptor beta chains listed below, sequenced in a study of blood T cell repertoires in COVID-19. Using immunoSEQ multiplex PCR, the repertoire was profiled, and TCRdb retains in-frame clones only, with some absent. The data contain 310,000 or so clones, roughly 90% of them seen just once; the ten biggest clones take up around 8.9%. The specimen sequenced was PBMCs or T cells enriched from blood (not recorded which). These TCRs come from a woman aged 18-29 years who had recovered from COVID-19.

V is TRBV6-5 and J is TRBJ1-4; TRBD1 matches 11 bases. The V gene end was trimmed by 10 bases and the J gene end by 8 bases; junction bases not matched to a gene: 9. This CDR3 comprises 14 residues. Germline V gene data show CDR1 as MNHEY and CDR2 as SVGAGI. The CDR3 reads CATRRTGGREKLFF. The CDR3 DNA follows: TGTGCCACCAGAAGGACAGGGGGCCGGGAAAAACTGTTTTTT.

The chain links TRBV28 to TRBJ1-3, with D possibly matching TRBD1 (5 bases). V lost 3 bases to trimming and J lost 4 bases, with 16 bases between them. CDR1 is MDHEN and CDR2 is SYDVKM in the germline V gene. This CDR3 has 16 amino acids. The CDR3 spells CASSLGWTGEGNTIYF. The CDR3 DNA follows: TGTGCCAGCAGTTTGGGCTGGACGGGGGAAGGAAACACCATATATTTT.

The chain employs TRBV19 and TRBJ2-5; 8 nucleotides agree with TRBD1. The V gene's germline CDR1 is LNHDA and CDR2 SQIVND (reference sequence). Trimming cost V 3 bases and J 5 bases; bases outside gene matches: 8. This CDR3 is 15 amino acids long. CDR3: CASSIDRGWGETQYF. The CDR3 bases are TGTGCCAGTAGTATTGACAGGGGCTGGGGGGAGACCCAGTACTTC.

In DNA, the CDR3 is TGCGCCAGCAGCCAAGATCTGGGGACTAGCGTAGGGGAGACCCAGTACTTC. It translates to CASSQDLGTSVGETQYF. The V gene is TRBV4-3, the J gene TRBJ2-5, with 10 nucleotides matching TRBD2. Germline V gives CDR1 LGHNA, CDR2 YSLEER. This CDR3 comprises 17 residues. Trimming took 0 bases from V and 5 from J; bases not matched to a gene: 9.